This TCR beta chain comes out of a study of immune evolution from preneoplasia to lung adenocarcinoma (dated by TCRdb to about 2021). For context, the study as a whole: The study combined immune gene expression, TCR sequencing and multiplex immunofluorescence to profile immune contexture across lung adenocarcinoma precursors and invasive adenocarcinoma. In total, the cohort included 50 to 60 patients with pulmonary nodules, all of whom underwent surgical resection. According to the study, about 99 samples went through TCR sequencing. TCR sequencing data came from approximately 51 patients. POLYSOLVER was used to infer Class I HLA alleles from exome data, while LOHHLA was used to detect allele-specific HLA loss. The immune data were integrated with whole exome sequencing and methylation data from the same cohort of nodules. Sample size was determined by specimen availability and not by a prior power calculation. Resected precursor lesions (AAH, AIS, MIA) and invasive adenocarcinomas were compared with paired morphologically normal lung tissue. The investigation overall reported the following: The highest top T cell clone frequencies were observed in normal lung, and a progressive decrease in top T cell clone frequencies appeared to occur from AAH through AIS, MIA and invasive adenocarcinoma. Because all patients were from Japan and China, applicability to Western populations was uncertain. Clonality was highest in normal lung, while later-stage lesions appeared to have lower clonality but higher T cell density and diversity. Findings were based on association rather than direct causation; larger cohorts with long-term follow-up and longitudinal biopsies were deemed needed.

As for this clone: What this receptor recognizes is not known. Per-nucleotide qualities are absent, and no much larger clonotype sits a single base away.

The patients had resection in Japan or China between about 2013 and 2017. Two lung cancer pathologists independently confirmed the histologic diagnosis of each case on H&E slides. The AllPrep DNA/RNA FFPE Kit was used to isolate DNA from FFPE tissue. Including cysteine and phenylalanine, the CDR3 has 12 amino acids. The DNA shown is the 36-base CDR3, in frame from base 1. At the junction V is shortened by 0 bases and J by 6 bases, with 4 bases in between. According to the germline V gene, CDR1 reads SGHDT and CDR2 reads YYEEEE. TCR beta CDR3 regions were sequenced from DNA using the immunoSEQ hsTCRbeta Kit. Per the authors' processing: The ImmunoSEQ Analyzer was used to analyse the TCR sequencing data. T cell clonality was calculated on productive rearrangements as 1 minus Pielou's evenness. T cell diversity was measured with the inverse Simpson index on productive templates. T cell density was defined as TCR beta template counts normalized to usable DNA, with usable DNA estimated by amplifying and sequencing housekeeping genes. Two-sided Kruskal-Wallis tests were used to compare TCR metrics across histologic stages. Here the immuneACCESS table is served through TCRdb, limited to in-frame sequences with V and J called. Missing clones are a known gap in these copies; in checked studies unresolved V genes cover under half, and the rest lacks a known reason. The V and J calls and clone size are taken from that table; D and trimming were inferred from the DNA. Recorded for this sample are about 2,000 clones; about 79% of them occurred a single time. The top ten clonotypes cover 7.5% to 9% of the sample.

The chain is made from TRBV5-6 and TRBJ1-5, with the D segment identity uncertain. This receptor was obtained from a person aged 65 to 79 with lung adenocarcinoma. Sequenced input: FFPE adjacent normal lung tissue. The CDR3 protein is CASSLGAQPQHF. The sequenced DNA: TGTGCCAGCAGCTTGGGCGCTCAGCCCCAGCATTTT.